This T cell receptor beta chain was sequenced for a study of beta chain features in type 1 diabetes. Expressed TCRB transcripts got sequenced, as all isolated RNA was reverse transcribed. Method: immunoSEQ multiplex PCR; TCRdb's copy keeps in-frame clones and lacks some. The sample shows 130,000 or so clones, roughly 10% of them seen only once. Populations obtained by sorting all exceeded 95% purity. A note on this clone: Its antigen is still unknown.

Study-wide results and caveats: Among patients with Type 1 diabetes, TCRB CDR3s were moderately but significantly shorter in every one of the four CD4+ subsets.

The TCR sequence derives from a man aged 25 to 40 with type 1 diabetes. Material: central memory CD4+ T cells from blood.

The CDR3: CASLSHEAGFSGELFF. CDR3 nucleotide sequence: TGTGCCAGCTTATCCCACGAAGCGGGGTTCAGCGGGGAGCTGTTTTTT. The chain combines TRBV7-9 with TRBJ2-2, with 7 bases matching TRBD2. The CDR3 sequence is 16 residues long. Trimming took 8 bases from V and 7 from J; bases not matched to a gene: 16. Germline-derived CDR1 and CDR2 are SEHNR and FQNEAQ (reference sequence).